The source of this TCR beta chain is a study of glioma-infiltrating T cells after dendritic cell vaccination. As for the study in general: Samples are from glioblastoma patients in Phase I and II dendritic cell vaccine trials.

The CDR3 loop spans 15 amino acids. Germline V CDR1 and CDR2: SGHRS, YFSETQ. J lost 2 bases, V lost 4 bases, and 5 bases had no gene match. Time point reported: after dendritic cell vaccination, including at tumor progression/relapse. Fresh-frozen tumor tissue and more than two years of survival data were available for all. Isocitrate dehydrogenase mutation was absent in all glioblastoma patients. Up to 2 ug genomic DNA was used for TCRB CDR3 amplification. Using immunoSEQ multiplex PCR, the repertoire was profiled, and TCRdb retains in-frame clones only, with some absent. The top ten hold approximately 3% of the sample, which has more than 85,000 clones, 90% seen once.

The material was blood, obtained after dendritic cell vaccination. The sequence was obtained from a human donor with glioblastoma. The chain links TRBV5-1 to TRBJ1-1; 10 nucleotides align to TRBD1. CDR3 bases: TGCGCCAGCAGCGGGGGACAGGGGATTAACACTGAAGCTTTCTTT. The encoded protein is CASSGGQGINTEAFF.